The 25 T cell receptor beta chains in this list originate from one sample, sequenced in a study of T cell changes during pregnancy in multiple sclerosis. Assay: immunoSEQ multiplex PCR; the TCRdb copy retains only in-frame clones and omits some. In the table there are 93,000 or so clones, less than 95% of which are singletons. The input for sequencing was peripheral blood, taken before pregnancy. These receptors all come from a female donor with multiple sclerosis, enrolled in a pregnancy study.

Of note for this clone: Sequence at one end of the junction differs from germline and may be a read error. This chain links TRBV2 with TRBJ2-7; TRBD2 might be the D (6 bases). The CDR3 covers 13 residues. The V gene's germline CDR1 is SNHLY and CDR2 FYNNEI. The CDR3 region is CASSEAGLPVIKF. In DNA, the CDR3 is TGTGCCAGCAGTGAAGCGGGACTGCCAGTTATCAAATTC.

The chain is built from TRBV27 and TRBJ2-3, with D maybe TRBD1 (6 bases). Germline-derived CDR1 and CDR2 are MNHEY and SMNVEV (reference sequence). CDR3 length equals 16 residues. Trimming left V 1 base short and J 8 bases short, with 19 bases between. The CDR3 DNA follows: TGTGCCAGCAGTTTATATACTACAGGGCTAGTAAGTACGCAGTATTTT. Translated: CASSLYTTGLVSTQYF.

CDR3 sequence reads: CASSGRGWNTEAFF. CDR3 in DNA: TGTGCCAGCAGCGGGCGGGGCTGGAACACTGAAGCTTTCTTT. The chain carries TRBV7-2 and TRBJ1-1; possibly TRBD1 for D (5 bases). The CDR3 consists of 14 residues. Per the germline V gene, CDR1 is SGHTA and CDR2 is FQGNSA. V was clipped by 5 bases and J by 1 base, with 11 bases between them.

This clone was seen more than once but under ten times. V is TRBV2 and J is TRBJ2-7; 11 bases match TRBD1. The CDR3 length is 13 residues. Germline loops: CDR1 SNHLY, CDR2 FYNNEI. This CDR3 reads CSAQGTGGYEQYF. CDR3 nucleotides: TGTTCAGCACAGGGGACAGGGGGGTACGAGCAGTACTTC.

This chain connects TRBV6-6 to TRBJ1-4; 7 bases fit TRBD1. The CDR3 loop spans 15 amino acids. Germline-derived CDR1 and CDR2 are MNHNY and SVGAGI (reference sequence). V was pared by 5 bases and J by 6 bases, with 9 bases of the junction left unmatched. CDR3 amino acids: CASSVRQGRDEKLFF. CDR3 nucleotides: TGTGCCAGCAGTGTCCGACAGGGAAGAGATGAAAAACTGTTTTTT.

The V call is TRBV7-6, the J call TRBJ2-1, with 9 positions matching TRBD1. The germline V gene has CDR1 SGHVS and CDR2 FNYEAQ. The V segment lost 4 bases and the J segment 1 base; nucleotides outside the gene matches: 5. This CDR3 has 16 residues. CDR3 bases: TGTGCCAGCAGCTCGTACGACAGGGGGTCCTACAATGAGCAGTTCTTC. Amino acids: CASSSYDRGSYNEQFF.

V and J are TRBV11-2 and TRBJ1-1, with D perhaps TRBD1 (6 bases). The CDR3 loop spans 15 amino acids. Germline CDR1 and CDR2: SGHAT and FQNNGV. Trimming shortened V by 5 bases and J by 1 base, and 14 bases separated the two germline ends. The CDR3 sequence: CASSGYRVGNTEAFF. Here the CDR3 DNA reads TGTGCCAGCAGCGGATACAGGGTCGGGAACACTGAAGCTTTCTTT.

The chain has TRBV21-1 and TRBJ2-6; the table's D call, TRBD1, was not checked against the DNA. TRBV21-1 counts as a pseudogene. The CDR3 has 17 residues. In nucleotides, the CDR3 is TGTGCCAGCTGCCGGTGGGGACAGAGATGTGGGGCCAACGTCCTGACTTTC. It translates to CASCRWGQRCGANVLTF.

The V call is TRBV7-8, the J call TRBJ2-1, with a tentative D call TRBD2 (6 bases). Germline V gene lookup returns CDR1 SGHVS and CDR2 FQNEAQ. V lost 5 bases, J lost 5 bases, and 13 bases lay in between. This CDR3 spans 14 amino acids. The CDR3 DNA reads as TGTGCCAGCAGCCTCAGGGAGGTAGACAATGAGCAGTTCTTC. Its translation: CASSLREVDNEQFF.

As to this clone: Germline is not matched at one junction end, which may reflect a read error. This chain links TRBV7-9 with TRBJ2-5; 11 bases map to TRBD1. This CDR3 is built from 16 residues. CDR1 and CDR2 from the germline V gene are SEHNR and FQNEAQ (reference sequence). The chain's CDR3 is CASSSRDRGNQETQYF. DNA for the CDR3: TGTGCCAGCAGTTCGAGGGACAGGGGGAACCAGGAGACCCAGTACTTC.

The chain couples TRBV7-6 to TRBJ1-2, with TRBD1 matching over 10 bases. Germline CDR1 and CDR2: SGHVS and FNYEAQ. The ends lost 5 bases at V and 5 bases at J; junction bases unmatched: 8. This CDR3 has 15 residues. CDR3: CASSPGQGEFYGYTF. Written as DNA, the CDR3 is TGTGCCAGCAGCCCAGGACAGGGGGAGTTTTATGGCTACACCTTC.

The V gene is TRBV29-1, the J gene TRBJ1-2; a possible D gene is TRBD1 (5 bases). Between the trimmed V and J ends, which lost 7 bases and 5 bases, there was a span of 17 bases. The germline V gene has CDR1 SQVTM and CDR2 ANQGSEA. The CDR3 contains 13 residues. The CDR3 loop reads CSATGGAGYGYTF. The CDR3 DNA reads TGCAGCGCCACGGGTGGGGCGGGGTATGGCTACACCTTC.

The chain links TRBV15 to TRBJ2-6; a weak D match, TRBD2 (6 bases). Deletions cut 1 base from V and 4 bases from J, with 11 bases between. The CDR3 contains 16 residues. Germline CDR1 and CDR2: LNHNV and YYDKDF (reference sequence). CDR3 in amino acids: CATSRGGEAGANVLTF. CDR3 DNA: TGTGCCACCAGCAGAGGTGGGGAGGCCGGGGCCAACGTCCTGACTTTC.

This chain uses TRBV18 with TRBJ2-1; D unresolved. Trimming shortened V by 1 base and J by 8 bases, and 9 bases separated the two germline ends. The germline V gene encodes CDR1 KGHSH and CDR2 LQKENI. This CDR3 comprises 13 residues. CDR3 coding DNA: TGTGCCAGCTCACCACGAGGAAGCGATGAGCAGTTCTTC. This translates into CASSPRGSDEQFF.

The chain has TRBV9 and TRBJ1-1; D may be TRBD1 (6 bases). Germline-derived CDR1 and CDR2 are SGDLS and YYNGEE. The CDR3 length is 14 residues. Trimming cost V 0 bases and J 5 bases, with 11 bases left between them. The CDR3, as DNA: TGTGCCAGCAGCGTAGGGGGGGGCGTAACTGAAGCTTTCTTT. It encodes CASSVGGGVTEAFF.

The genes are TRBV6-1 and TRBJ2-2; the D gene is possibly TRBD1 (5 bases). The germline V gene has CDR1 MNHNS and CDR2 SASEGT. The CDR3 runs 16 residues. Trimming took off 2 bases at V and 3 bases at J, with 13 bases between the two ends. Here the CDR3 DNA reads TGTGCCAGCAGTGAACCCCCCGACAGATACACCGGGGAGCTGTTTTTT. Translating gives CASSEPPDRYTGELFF.

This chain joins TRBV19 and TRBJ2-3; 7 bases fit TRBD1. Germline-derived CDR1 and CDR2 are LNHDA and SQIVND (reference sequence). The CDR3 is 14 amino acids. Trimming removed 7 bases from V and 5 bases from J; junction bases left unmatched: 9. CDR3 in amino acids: CASTTRQGGDTQYF. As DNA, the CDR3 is TGTGCCAGTACCACACGACAGGGTGGAGATACGCAGTATTTT.

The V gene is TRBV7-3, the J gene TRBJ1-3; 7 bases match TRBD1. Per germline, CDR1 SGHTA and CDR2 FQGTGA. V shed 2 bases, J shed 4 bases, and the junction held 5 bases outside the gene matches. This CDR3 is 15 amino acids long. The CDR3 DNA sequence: TGTGCCAGCAGCTTACATCAGGGGGTCGGAAACACCATATATTTT. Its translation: CASSLHQGVGNTIYF.

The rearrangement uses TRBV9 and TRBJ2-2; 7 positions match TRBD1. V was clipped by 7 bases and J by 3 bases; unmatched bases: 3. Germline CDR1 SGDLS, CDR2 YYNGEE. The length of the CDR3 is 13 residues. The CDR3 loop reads CASSTGDTGELFF. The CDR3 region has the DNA TGTGCCAGCTCCACAGGGGACACCGGGGAGCTGTTTTTT.

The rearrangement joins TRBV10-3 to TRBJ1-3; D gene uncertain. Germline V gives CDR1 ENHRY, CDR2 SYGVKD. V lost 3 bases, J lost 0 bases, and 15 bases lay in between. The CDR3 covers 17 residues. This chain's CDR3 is CAISDPSRRFSGNTIYF. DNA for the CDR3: TGTGCCATCAGTGATCCTTCCAGGAGGTTCTCTGGAAACACCATATATTTT.

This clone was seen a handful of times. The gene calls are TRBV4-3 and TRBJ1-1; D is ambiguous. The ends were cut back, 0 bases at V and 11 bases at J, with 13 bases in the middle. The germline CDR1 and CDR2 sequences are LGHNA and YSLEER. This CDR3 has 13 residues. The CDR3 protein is CASSQDPLSKAFF. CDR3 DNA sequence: TGCGCCAGCAGCCAAGATCCACTCTCCAAGGCTTTCTTT.

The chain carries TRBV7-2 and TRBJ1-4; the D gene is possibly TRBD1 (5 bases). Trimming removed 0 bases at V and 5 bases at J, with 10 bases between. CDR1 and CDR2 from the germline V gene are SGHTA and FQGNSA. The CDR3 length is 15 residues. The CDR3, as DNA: TGTGCCAGCAGCTTAGCGGGGACTTCGAATGAAAAACTGTTTTTT. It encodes CASSLAGTSNEKLFF.

DNA for the CDR3: TGTGCCATCAGTGTCCGAGGGGGGGGATACAATGAGCAGTTCTTC. Its protein is CAISVRGGGYNEQFF. J is TRBJ2-1 and V is TRBV10-3, with D possibly being TRBD2 (7 bases). Germline CDR1 reads ENHRY; CDR2 reads SYGVKD. The CDR3 sequence is 15 residues long. The ends were cut back, 4 bases at V and 4 bases at J, with 14 bases in the middle.

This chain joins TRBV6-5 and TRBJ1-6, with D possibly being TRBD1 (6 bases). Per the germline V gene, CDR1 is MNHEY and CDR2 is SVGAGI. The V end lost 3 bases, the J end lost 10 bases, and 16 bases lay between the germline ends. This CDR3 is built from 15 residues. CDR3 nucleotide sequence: TGTGCCAGCAGTTATGGCGGGCCAAGGGGGTCACCCCTCCACTTT. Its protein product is CASSYGGPRGSPLHF.

The CDR3: CASSRIQGPQETQYF. The CDR3 DNA reads as TGTGCCAGCAGCCGCATACAGGGACCCCAAGAGACCCAGTACTTC. The gene calls are TRBV7-9 and TRBJ2-5, with TRBD1 as a possible D gene (6 bases). The CDR3 runs to 15 residues. The germline gives CDR1 SEHNR, CDR2 FQNEAQ (reference sequence). V lost 5 bases and J lost 1, with 14 bases in between.